This TCR beta chain was sequenced during a study of blood T cells in healthy people across ages. PBMCs were isolated at a quantity of at least 7 million per sample. Total RNA, at least 5.5 micrograms per sample, was extracted from PBMCs. A J-beta primer mix and a sample-barcoded 5' primer were used in a second PCR of about 7 to 11 cycles. TCRdb redid the calling of the 5' RACE reads with MiXCR, one entry per CDR3 protein. The sample lists around 1.7 million distinct CDR3 sequences; about 30% were seen once. V gave up 6 bases and J gave up 6 bases; unmatched junction bases: 6. The length of the CDR3 is 14 residues. Germline V gives CDR1 SEHNR, CDR2 FQNEAQ (reference sequence).

The specimen was blood. The chain couples TRBV7-9 to TRBJ1-4; 8 nucleotides agree with TRBD1. This receptor was taken from a woman aged 25 to 45 in good health. The CDR3 sequence: CASRKDRGYEKLFF. In nucleotides, the CDR3 is TGTGCCAGCAGAAAAGACAGGGGATATGAAAAACTGTTTTTT. The complete variable domain, with remaining parts taken from reference TRBV7-9 and TRBJ1-4, reads DTGVSQNPRHKITKRGQNVTFRCDPISEHNRLYWYRQTLGQGPEFLTYFQNEAQLEKSRLLSDRFSAERPKGSFSTLEIQRTEQGDSAMYLCASRKDRGYEKLFFGSGTQLSVL.